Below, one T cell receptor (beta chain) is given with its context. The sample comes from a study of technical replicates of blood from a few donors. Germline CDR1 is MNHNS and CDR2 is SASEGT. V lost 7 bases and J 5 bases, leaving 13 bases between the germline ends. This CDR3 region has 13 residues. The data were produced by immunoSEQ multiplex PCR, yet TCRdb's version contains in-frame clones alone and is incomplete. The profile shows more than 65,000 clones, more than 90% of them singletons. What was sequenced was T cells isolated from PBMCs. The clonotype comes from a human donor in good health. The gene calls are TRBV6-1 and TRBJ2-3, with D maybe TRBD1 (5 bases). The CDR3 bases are TGTGCCAGCACTGGGGCCTGGGAAGATACGCAGTATTTT. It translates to CASTGAWEDTQYF.